The TCR beta chain described here comes from a study of T cells in Graves' hyperthyroidism and ophthalmopathy. Points from the study as a whole: Ophthalmopathy, as predicted by the model, came a median roughly 6.5 months after the prediction.

This clonotype appeared a single time. The antigen is not known. Subjects with ophthalmopathy showed a Clinical Activity Score no lower than 3, a NOSPECS grade no lower than 4, and a duration shorter than 3 months. Amplified TCR beta CDR3 regions came from RNA transcripts. A set of HTBI primers served as the primers for a first-round RT-PCR of the TCR CDR3. A single record per CDR3 protein comes from TCRdb applying MiXCR to the multiplex PCR reads. Of hundreds of thousands of distinct CDR3 sequences listed, more than 15% were seen once; the top ten hold roughly 3.4%. Trimming stripped 7 bases from V and 2 bases from J, with 15 bases between. Germline V gene data show CDR1 as LNHDA and CDR2 as SQIVND (reference sequence). The CDR3 contains 15 residues.

J is TRBJ1-5 and V is TRBV19; unclear D gene. Sequenced material: blood. This TCR derives from a woman aged 40 to 50 with Graves' ophthalmopathy. This chain's CDR3 is CASTNRGNGNQPQHF. DNA for the CDR3: TGTGCCAGTACCAACCGGGGTAACGGCAATCAGCCCCAGCATTTT.